Listed here are 22 T cell receptor beta chains from one sample, sequenced in a study of blood T cell repertoires in COVID-19. The assay was immunoSEQ multiplex PCR, and TCRdb's table has in-frame clones only and misses some. The sample has about 220,000 clones; 75% to 90% are singletons. The sample taken for sequencing was peripheral blood. These receptors were taken from a woman in her 70s with COVID-19, enrolled during active disease.

The J gene is TRBJ1-2, the V gene TRBV19; D is perhaps TRBD1 (5 bases). Germline CDR1 reads LNHDA; CDR2 reads SQIVND (reference sequence). CDR3 length: 15 amino acids. V lost 7 bases, J lost 6 bases, and 21 bases lay in between. The CDR3 protein is CASTLPARGSDGYTF. As DNA, the CDR3 is TGTGCCAGTACCCTCCCCGCTCGGGGGTCGGATGGCTACACCTTC.

The J gene is TRBJ2-1, the V gene TRBV7-2, with 16 bases identical to TRBD2. The V segment lost 5 bases and the J segment 15 bases; nucleotides outside the gene matches: 10. The CDR3 is 15 residues long. From germline, CDR1 is SGHTA and CDR2 FQGNSA. CDR3 bases: TGTGCCAGCAGCCCTCCCGGGACTAGCGGGAGGGATCCGTTCTTC. It translates to CASSPPGTSGRDPFF.

The chain uses TRBV25-1 and TRBJ1-2; D is ambiguous. Deletions cut 7 bases from V and 4 bases from J, with 22 bases between. The CDR3 totals 16 residues. Germline assignment: CDR1 MGHDK and CDR2 SYGVNS. CDR3 sequence: CASTPVSTPRGYGYTF. In DNA, the CDR3 is TGTGCCAGCACCCCGGTCAGCACGCCCCGGGGCTATGGCTACACCTTC.

The chain combines TRBV10-3 with TRBJ1-2; D is possibly TRBD1 (6 bases). The CDR3 is made up of 14 amino acids. The V gene lost 4 bases and the J gene lost 7 bases, with 16 bases spanning the gap. Germline CDR1 is ENHRY and CDR2 is SYGVKD. The CDR3 DNA reads TGTGCCATCAGTGGGCAGGTCCTAGGGGGTGGCTACACCTTC. Translated: CAISGQVLGGGYTF.

Remarks on this clone: Other DNA sequences from this sample encode an identical CDR3 as well. V gene TRBV5-4 combines with J gene TRBJ2-7, with 9 bases lining up with TRBD1. The V gene end was trimmed by 1 base and the J gene end by 4 bases; junction bases not matched to a gene: 6. Per germline, CDR1 SGHNT and CDR2 YYREEE (reference sequence). This CDR3 comprises 15 residues. Here the CDR3 DNA reads TGTGCCAGCAGCTTGAGTGGGACAGGGTCTTACGAGCAGTACTTC. Amino acids: CASSLSGTGSYEQYF. The full variable domain, completed using reference TRBV5-4 and TRBJ2-7, is ETGVTQSPTHLIKTRGQQVTLRCSSQSGHNTVSWYQQALGQGPQFIFQYYREEENGRGNFPPRFSGLQFPNYSSELNVNALELDDSALYLCASSLSGTGSYEQYFGPGTRLTVT.

The V and J genes are TRBV5-1 and TRBJ2-1; TRBD2 matches at 15 bases. V trimming: 3 bases; J trimming: 12 bases; junction bases outside the gene matches: 16. The CDR3 has 18 amino acids. CDR1 and CDR2 (germline): SGHRS, YFSETQ. The CDR3 here is CASSWGLAGGPSTEGQFF. The CDR3 region has the DNA TGCGCCAGCAGCTGGGGACTAGCGGGAGGTCCATCTACGGAGGGGCAGTTCTTC.

This chain joins TRBV6-5 and TRBJ2-6, with D unresolved. CDR3 length equals 15 residues. Trimming pared 7 bases from V and 0 bases from J, leaving 10 bases between. Germline CDR1 is MNHEY and CDR2 is SVGAGI. CDR3 protein: CASTTGLSGANVLTF. The CDR3 DNA reads as TGTGCCAGCACCACTGGTCTCTCTGGGGCCAACGTCCTGACTTTC.

The chain combines TRBV5-4 with TRBJ2-1; D call uncertain. The CDR3 consists of 12 residues. CDR1 and CDR2 (germline): SGHNT, YYREEE (reference sequence). Deletions cut 4 bases from V and 9 bases from J, with 11 bases between. The CDR3, as DNA: TGTGCCAGCAGCCCCTCCACGGGTGAGCAGTTCTTC. Residues: CASSPSTGEQFF.

The genes are TRBV19 and TRBJ1-5, with D uncertain. The CDR3 consists of 14 residues. CDR1 and CDR2 from the germline V gene are LNHDA and SQIVND (reference sequence). Between the trimmed V and J ends, which lost 7 bases and 3 bases, there was a span of 13 bases. The CDR3 loop reads CASTSQHPNQPQHF. CDR3 sequence (DNA): TGTGCCAGTACTAGTCAACACCCCAATCAGCCCCAGCATTTT.

This chain uses TRBV6-5 with TRBJ1-5; no clear D gene. The CDR3 is 14 amino acids. Germline V lookup: CDR1 MNHEY, CDR2 SVGAGI. V lost 5 bases and J lost 6, with 14 bases in between. The CDR3 protein is CASSPGLEGQPQHF. CDR3 nucleotide sequence: TGTGCCAGCAGTCCGGGTCTGGAGGGTCAGCCCCAGCATTTT.

This rearrangement joins TRBV5-1 to TRBJ2-3; 9 bases line up with TRBD2. Trimming at V came to 0 bases and at J to 2 bases, leaving 7 bases not matched to a gene. The CDR3 is 17 residues long. Germline V lookup: CDR1 SGHRS, CDR2 YFSETQ. The CDR3 sequence: CASSLEGAGGYTDTQYF. The CDR3 region has the DNA TGCGCCAGCAGCTTGGAGGGCGCGGGAGGGTACACAGATACGCAGTATTTT.

V gene TRBV5-6 combines with J gene TRBJ2-3, with D possibly matching TRBD1 (6 bases). The CDR3 runs to 16 residues. V shed 1 base and J shed 2 bases, with 14 bases lying between them. The germline gives CDR1 SGHDT, CDR2 YYEEEE. The CDR3 DNA is TGTGCCAGCAGCTTGTACAGGACAGTTCCCACAGATACGCAGTATTTT. It encodes CASSLYRTVPTDTQYF. Full variable domain (outside the CDR3, taken from reference TRBV5-6 and TRBJ2-3): DAGVTQSPTHLIKTRGQQVTLRCSPKSGHDTVSWYQQALGQGPQFIFQYYEEEERQRGNFPDRFSGHQFPNYSSELNVNALLLGDSALYLCASSLYRTVPTDTQYFGPGTRLTVL.

The chain recombines TRBV4-3 with TRBJ2-7; 12 bases fit TRBD1. V trimming: 3 bases; J trimming: 7 bases; junction bases outside the gene matches: 7. The CDR3 spans 15 residues. Germline values: CDR1 LGHNA, CDR2 YSLEER. The CDR3 loop reads CASSHGTGGLWEQYF. The CDR3 DNA reads TGCGCCAGCAGCCATGGGACAGGGGGCCTTTGGGAGCAGTACTTC.

For this clone: At the DNA level, this CDR3 is encoded by other sequences in the same sample as well. V gene TRBV6-2 or TRBV6-3 combines with J gene TRBJ2-7; 11 bases are a match to TRBD1. CDR3 length: 16 amino acids. The J segment lost 4 bases and the V segment lost 0 bases, leaving 5 bases of the junction unmatched. Germline-derived CDR1 and CDR2 are MNHEY and SVGEGT. DNA for the CDR3: TGTGCCAGCAGTTACTCGACCGGGACAGGGGGATACGAGCAGTACTTC. Translated, it gives CASSYSTGTGGYEQYF.

V gene TRBV10-3 combines with J gene TRBJ1-6; D is ambiguous. This CDR3 contains 14 residues. Deletions cut 2 bases from V and 8 bases from J, with 10 bases between. CDR1 is ENHRY and CDR2 is SYGVKD in the germline V gene. This CDR3 reads CAISEIRSDSPLHF. Here the CDR3 DNA reads TGTGCCATCAGTGAGATCAGGTCTGATTCACCCCTCCACTTT.

The genes are TRBV12-3 or TRBV12-4 and TRBJ1-6; D is unresolved. The CDR3 has 12 residues. The V end was cut by 4 bases, the J end by 10 bases, with 8 bases between. The CDR3 nucleotides are TGTGCCAGCAGTTCTAGCGTCTCACCCCTCCACTTT. It encodes CASSSSVSPLHF.

This chain links TRBV12-3 or TRBV12-4 with TRBJ1-2; D gene ambiguous. CDR3 length: 12 residues. The ends were cut back, 7 bases at V and 6 bases at J, with 12 bases in the middle. The CDR3 here is CASTSGWNGYTF. CDR3 nucleotide sequence: TGTGCCAGCACCTCGGGGTGGAATGGCTACACCTTC.

The chain uses TRBV6-5 and TRBJ1-1, with D unresolved. The germline gives CDR1 MNHEY, CDR2 SVGAGI. This CDR3 contains 13 residues. Trimming shortened V by 2 bases and J by 8 bases, and 12 bases separated the two germline ends. The CDR3, as DNA: TGTGCCAGCAGTTACGCCTCCTTTCTAGAAGCTTTCTTT. Its protein product is CASSYASFLEAFF.

The genes are TRBV27 and TRBJ2-5, with D uncertain. V shed 6 bases and J shed 1 base, with 12 bases lying between them. Per germline, CDR1 MNHEY and CDR2 SMNVEV (reference sequence). This CDR3 spans 14 amino acids. The DNA of the CDR3 is TGTGCCAGCAGCCGAGGCCATTCCCAAGAGACCCAGTACTTC. Its protein product is CASSRGHSQETQYF.

The chain joins TRBV28 to TRBJ2-2; 9 bases match TRBD2. The CDR3 is made up of 16 amino acids. V gave up 5 bases and J gave up 6 bases; unmatched junction bases: 10. In germline, CDR1 is MDHEN, CDR2 SYDVKM. The CDR3 spells CASSPTSGGFPGELFF. The CDR3 DNA is TGTGCCAGCAGTCCGACTAGCGGAGGCTTCCCCGGGGAGCTGTTTTTT.

This rearrangement joins TRBV2 to TRBJ1-1; D is unresolved. The CDR3 has 14 residues. V lost 5 bases and J 11 bases, leaving 21 bases between the germline ends. Germline lookup yields CDR1 SNHLY and CDR2 FYNNEI. DNA for the CDR3: TGTGCCAGCAGTACTCCCCGCTTAGGGCAGCGGGCTTTCTTT. Residues: CASSTPRLGQRAFF.

The genes are TRBV5-1 and TRBJ2-7, with D possibly TRBD2 on 5 matching bases. Looked up from germline, CDR1 is SGHRS and CDR2 is YFSETQ. V was shortened by 5 bases and J by 3 bases, with 6 bases between the two germline ends. The CDR3 is 11 amino acids. CDR3 sequence: CASRGLYEQYF. The DNA for the CDR3 is TGCGCCAGCAGAGGACTCTACGAGCAGTACTTC. Complete variable domain (other parts from reference TRBV5-1 and TRBJ2-7): KAGVTQTPRYLIKTRGQQVTLSCSPISGHRSVSWYQQTPGQGLQFLFEYFSETQRNKGNFPGRFSGRQFSNSRSEMNVSTLELGDSALYLCASRGLYEQYFGPGTRLTVT.